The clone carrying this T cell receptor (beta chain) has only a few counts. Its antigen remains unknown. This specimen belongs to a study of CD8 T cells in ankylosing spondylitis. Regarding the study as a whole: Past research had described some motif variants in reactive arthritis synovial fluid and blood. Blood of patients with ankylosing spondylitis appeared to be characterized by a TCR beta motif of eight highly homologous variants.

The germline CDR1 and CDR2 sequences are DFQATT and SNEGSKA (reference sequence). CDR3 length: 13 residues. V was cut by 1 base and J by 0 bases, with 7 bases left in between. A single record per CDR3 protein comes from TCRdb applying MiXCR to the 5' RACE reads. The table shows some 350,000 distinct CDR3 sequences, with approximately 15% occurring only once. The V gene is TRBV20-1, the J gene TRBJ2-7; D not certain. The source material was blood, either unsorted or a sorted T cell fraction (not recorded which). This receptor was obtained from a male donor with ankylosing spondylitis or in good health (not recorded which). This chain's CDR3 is CSARARSSYEQYF. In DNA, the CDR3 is TGCAGTGCTAGAGCGAGGAGCTCCTACGAGCAGTACTTC.